This is a list of T cell receptor beta chains from one sample in a study of blood T cell repertoires in COVID-19. Produced via immunoSEQ multiplex PCR; TCRdb's table is partial and in-frame only. The sample yields 100,000 to 120,000 clones, around 83% seen once. The specimen sequenced was peripheral blood. The receptors here all came from an elderly woman with acute or convalescent COVID-19. Each CDR3 is given with its conserved first and last residue.

v_call: TRBV28; j_call: TRBJ2-1; cdr3_aa: CASNTVSGGSYNEQFF
v_call: TRBV6-5; j_call: TRBJ2-7; cdr3_aa: CASGTSGAYEQYF
v_call: TRBV10-3; j_call: TRBJ2-1; cdr3_aa: CAISTGTLNEQFF
v_call: TRBV2; j_call: TRBJ1-4; cdr3_aa: CASGSTEGEKLFF
v_call: TRBV2; j_call: TRBJ2-1; cdr3_aa: CASTGGVAIYNEQFF
v_call: TRBV11-2; j_call: TRBJ2-1; cdr3_aa: CASSRGTFPGEQFF
v_call: TRBV7-9; j_call: TRBJ2-3; cdr3_aa: CASSLATSGRSYTQYF
v_call: TRBV30; j_call: TRBJ1-5; cdr3_aa: CAWSLGAYGNQPQHF
v_call: TRBV10-1; j_call: TRBJ2-5; cdr3_aa: CASSLNTGETQYF
v_call: TRBV10-1; j_call: TRBJ2-1; cdr3_aa: CASSEGQHSYNEQFF
v_call: TRBV7-2; j_call: TRBJ1-4; cdr3_aa: CASSLGVGEKLFF
v_call: TRBV11-3; j_call: TRBJ2-1; cdr3_aa: CASSSRSGKNEQFF
v_call: TRBV27; j_call: TRBJ2-3; cdr3_aa: CASNARTGGNADTQYF
v_call: TRBV5-4; j_call: TRBJ2-3; cdr3_aa: CASSSPMGGSTDTQYF
v_call: TRBV18; j_call: TRBJ1-2; cdr3_aa: CASSPPARFDGYTF
v_call: TRBV14; j_call: TRBJ2-1; cdr3_aa: CASSPSSAREQFF
v_call: TRBV6-1; j_call: TRBJ2-3; cdr3_aa: CASSEAGHYTDTQYF
v_call: TRBV2; j_call: TRBJ2-7; cdr3_aa: CASSTGTSGRATYEQYF
v_call: TRBV19; j_call: TRBJ2-2; cdr3_aa: CASRDTGTGNTGELFF
v_call: TRBV10-1; j_call: TRBJ2-7; cdr3_aa: CASSEARGYEQYF
v_call: TRBV7-2; j_call: TRBJ2-1; cdr3_aa: CASGRAGLNEQFF
v_call: TRBV5-4; j_call: TRBJ1-4; cdr3_aa: CASSVQTGVNEKLFF
v_call: TRBV7-2; j_call: TRBJ2-5; cdr3_aa: CASSRTRGQETQYF
v_call: TRBV2; j_call: TRBJ1-6; cdr3_aa: CASSEDRGRSPLHF
v_call: TRBV5-6; j_call: TRBJ2-2; cdr3_aa: CATQTQGNSGELFF
v_call: TRBV5-1; j_call: TRBJ2-3; cdr3_aa: CASSLRAGTDTQYF
v_call: TRBV7-9; j_call: TRBJ2-5; cdr3_aa: CASSAGSTGETQYF
v_call: TRBV11-3; j_call: TRBJ2-5; cdr3_aa: CASSLSVQETQYF
v_call: TRBV4-2; j_call: TRBJ2-3; cdr3_aa: CASSHVRLAGVDTQYF